This TCR beta chain was sequenced in a study of early T cells in non-severe SARS-CoV-2 infection. This clonotype was seen repeatedly, ten times or more. What it binds is unknown. Individual cDNA molecules received unique molecular identifiers. TCRdb itself ran the 5' RACE reads through MiXCR, one entry per CDR3 protein. The sample records 100,000 to 130,000 distinct CDR3 sequences, about 12% being singletons. General study points: VDJdb matching, biased toward anti-spike CD8 responses, missed private and CD4 specificities.

This CDR3 has 14 residues. With V trimmed by 7 bases and J by 7 bases, 8 bases remained unmatched. Germline V gene data show CDR1 as LNHDA and CDR2 as SQIVND (reference sequence). Sequenced: whole blood. The clonotype originates from an adult who was a healthcare worker with PCR-confirmed SARS-CoV-2 infection or an uninfected control (not recorded which). This chain uses TRBV19 with TRBJ2-4; 9 bases are shared with TRBD1. CDR3 in DNA: TGTGCCAGTACCCGGGCGGGACAGGGTAACATTCAGTACTTC. This translates into CASTRAGQGNIQYF.